These 4 T cell receptor beta chains were all obtained from the same sample, sequenced in a study of T-cell memory formation after mild COVID-19. TCRdb used MiXCR to reprocess the 5' RACE reads, holding one entry per CDR3 protein. The sample has a few hundred thousand distinct CDR3 sequences, more than 20% seen once. The sequencing sample was made of PBMCs or a T cell subset sorted from them (not recorded which). The receptors derive from an adult woman who had mild COVID-19 (a few samples of this study predate the infection). Cell type and time point are not known.

V is TRBV5-1 and J is TRBJ1-6, with 8 bases identical to TRBD1. J was trimmed by 6 bases and V by 4 bases; bases with no gene match: 6. CDR3 size: 15 residues. In germline, CDR1 is SGHRS, CDR2 YFSETQ. The CDR3 is CASSPQGTGNSPLHF. CDR3 DNA: TGCGCCAGCAGCCCACAGGGGACAGGTAATTCACCCCTCCACTTT.

V is TRBV5-1 and J is TRBJ2-1, with TRBD2 identical over 13 bases. Germline CDR1 reads SGHRS; CDR2 reads YFSETQ. V dropped 6 bases and J dropped 9; count of bases not matched to a gene: 9. The CDR3 is 15 amino acids. The DNA for the CDR3 is TGCGCCAGCAACATACTAGCGGGGGGGCCTGGTGAGCAGTTCTTC. Protein: CASNILAGGPGEQFF.

The genes are TRBV12-3 or TRBV12-4 and TRBJ2-1, with 10 bases lining up with TRBD2. This CDR3 has 15 residues. Germline trimming cut 5 bases from V and 3 bases from J; bases unmatched to any gene: 4. CDR3: CASSETSGNYNEQFF. CDR3 bases: TGTGCCAGCAGTGAAACTAGCGGGAACTACAATGAGCAGTTCTTC.

This clonotype has just a few counts. J is TRBJ2-2 and V is TRBV5-4; 8 bases align to TRBD1. Unmatched junction bases numbered 7, after V lost 3 bases and J lost 3 bases. The length of the CDR3 is 16 residues. CDR1 is SGHNT and CDR2 is YYREEE in the germline V gene (reference sequence). Written as DNA, the CDR3 is TGTGCCAGCAGCTCGGCGCAGGGGGCGGACACCGGGGAGCTGTTTTTT. Its protein product is CASSSAQGADTGELFF.